This TCR beta chain was retrieved from a study of cytomegalovirus exposure and HLA in healthy donors. The V gene lost 3 bases and the J gene lost 8 bases, with 11 bases spanning the gap. The CDR3 consists of 14 residues. The V gene's germline CDR1 is MNHEY and CDR2 SVGAGI. PCR primers comprised 60 Vbeta and 13 Jbeta primers. Clones were sequenced by immunoSEQ multiplex PCR, and TCRdb holds only the in-frame ones, with some missing. This table has about 160,000 clones, 75% to 80% appearing once. Specimen: PBMCs. The chain links TRBV6-5 to TRBJ1-6, with TRBD1 as a possible D gene (6 bases). The clonotype comes from a woman aged 45-60 years in good health and CMV-seropositive. The CDR3 DNA reads as TGTGCCAGCAGTTATTCACGACAGGATTCACCCCTCCACTTT. Its translation is CASSYSRQDSPLHF.